Included here is one T cell receptor (beta chain) sequence, with context. The record originates from a study of shared clonotypes between healthy human individuals. Measured with immunoSEQ multiplex PCR; TCRdb has only the in-frame clones, and not every one. Of roughly 490,000 clones in the sample, 70% to 80% were seen once. The unsorted samples had approximately 90 million PBMCs used for genomic DNA. The V gene lost 3 bases and the J gene lost 5 bases, with 14 bases spanning the gap. This CDR3 comprises 15 residues. Germline CDR1 and CDR2: GTSNPN and SVGIG (reference sequence). The specimen sequenced was PBMCs. This chain links TRBV30 with TRBJ1-6; maybe TRBD1 (5 bases). This sequence originates from a woman aged 40 to 50 in good health. Some clones in this sample may be carry-over from other donors' samples. CDR3 loop: CAWSPRGVNNSPLHF. CDR3 DNA sequence: TGTGCCTGGAGCCCAAGAGGGGTCAATAATTCACCCCTCCACTTT.